This T cell receptor (beta chain) is from a study of PD-1 blockade in classical Hodgkin lymphoma. With no exception, relapse followed autologous stem cell transplantation in all patients, and brentuximab vedotin exposure varied. Responses achieved at best were complete response, partial response or progressive disease. A word on this clone: Its antigen is currently unknown.

Whole-study results and caveats: The study found that TCR diversity rose significantly by C4D1 in CD4+ but not CD8+ cells. Complete responders possessed baseline diversity comparable to newly diagnosed patients. TCR diversity at baseline was reported to be reduced in newly diagnosed patients relative to healthy donors.

Using immunoSEQ multiplex PCR, the repertoire was profiled, and TCRdb retains in-frame clones only, with some absent. The data contain around 66,000 clones, 80% to 90% of them seen just once; the ten biggest clones take up over 14%. Unmatched junction bases numbered 6, after V lost 8 bases and J lost 1 base. Germline CDR1 reads MNHEY; CDR2 reads SMNVEV (reference sequence). This CDR3 spans 14 amino acids. The specimen was peripheral blood mononuclear cells (PBMCs), collected at baseline. This TCR was recovered from a human donor with classical Hodgkin lymphoma. This chain uses TRBV27 with TRBJ1-1, with TRBD1 identical over 8 bases. The CDR3 coding sequence is TGTGCCAGCTCATCGCAGGGGGCGAACACTGAAGCTTTCTTT. Translation gives CASSSQGANTEAFF.